The 25 T cell receptor beta chains given below trace back to one sample, sequenced in a study of shared clonotypes between healthy human individuals. Sequencing was performed with immunoSEQ multiplex PCR; in TCRdb, only in-frame clones are kept and a portion is missing. The repertoire holds about 1 million clones, with around 76% as singletons. The sequenced material came from memory CD4+ T cells sorted from blood. Described subset: CD45RA-negative fraction. These receptors all come from a man aged 18-30 years in good health.

The J gene is TRBJ1-1, the V gene TRBV21-1. TRBV21-1 is noted as a pseudogene. There are 14 residues in the CDR3. The DNA of the CDR3 is TGTGCCAGCAGCAAATTAAGGAGGTTGGCTGAAGCTTTCTTT. As protein: CASSKLRRLAEAFF.

The chain links TRBV9 to TRBJ2-5; TRBD2 agrees at 7 bases. This CDR3 has 17 residues. The germline CDR1 and CDR2 sequences are SGDLS and YYNGEE. J was trimmed by 0 bases and V by 0 bases; bases with no gene match: 8. This CDR3 is CASSVGTLAEYQETQYF. The CDR3 DNA reads as TGTGCCAGCAGCGTAGGCACCCTAGCGGAGTACCAAGAGACCCAGTACTTC.

V and J are TRBV6-1 and TRBJ2-7; TRBD2 might be the D (5 bases). The CDR3 is 14 residues long. V lost 2 bases to trimming and J lost 8 bases, with 16 bases between them. Germline V gene data show CDR1 as MNHNS and CDR2 as SASEGT. CDR3 region: CASSERGGWGKQYF. The DNA of the CDR3 is TGTGCCAGCAGTGAACGGGGTGGTTGGGGTAAGCAGTACTTC.

This clone was detected ten times or more. V usage is TRBV28 and J usage is TRBJ2-3, with 8 nucleotides matching TRBD2. V dropped 4 bases and J dropped 4; count of bases not matched to a gene: 13. This CDR3 is built from 17 residues. Germline V lookup: CDR1 MDHEN, CDR2 SYDVKM. The DNA of the CDR3 is TGTGCCAGCAGTTCCTTCCTCGGGGGGGGCGGTTCAGATACGCAGTATTTT. It codes for CASSSFLGGGGSDTQYF.

The V call is TRBV5-1, the J call TRBJ1-1, with TRBD1 matching over 7 bases. With 6 bases clipped from V and 2 bases from J, the junction kept 13 bases outside the gene matches. The CDR3 covers 16 residues. The V gene's germline CDR1 is SGHRS and CDR2 YFSETQ. The CDR3 DNA follows: TGCGCCAGCACTCCCCAAAACAGGGGCGGAAACACTGAAGCTTTCTTT. Protein: CASTPQNRGGNTEAFF.

The CDR3: CASRDPGTGLHEAFF. CDR3 DNA sequence: TGCGCCAGCAGAGACCCCGGGACAGGGCTACATGAAGCTTTCTTT. The J gene is TRBJ1-1, the V gene TRBV10-2; 9 bases agree with TRBD1. CDR3 length equals 15 residues. With 6 bases clipped from V and 7 bases from J, the junction kept 12 bases outside the gene matches. The germline V gene has CDR1 WSHSY and CDR2 SAAADI.

The chain recombines TRBV7-2 with TRBJ2-7; D uncertain. The CDR3 loop spans 13 amino acids. Germline values: CDR1 SGHTA, CDR2 FQGNSA. The V gene lost 2 bases and the J gene lost 9 bases, with 14 bases spanning the gap. This CDR3 is CASSLNPQVGQYF. The CDR3, as DNA: TGTGCCAGCAGCTTAAACCCCCAGGTCGGGCAGTACTTC.

This chain joins TRBV5-1 and TRBJ2-3, with 7 positions matching TRBD1. V was pared by 4 bases and J by 1 base, with 3 bases of the junction left unmatched. Germline V gives CDR1 SGHRS, CDR2 YFSETQ. The CDR3 length is 14 residues. CDR3 bases: TGCGCCAGCAGCGACAGGGCACGCACAGATACGCAGTATTTT. Its protein is CASSDRARTDTQYF.

The chain is built from TRBV27 and TRBJ1-1; possible D gene TRBD1, 5 bases. Trimming left V 7 bases short and J 1 base short, with 13 bases between. This CDR3 is built from 14 residues. Germline-derived CDR1 and CDR2 are MNHEY and SMNVEV (reference sequence). This chain's CDR3 is CASTLGRGNTEAFF. The CDR3 DNA reads TGTGCCAGCACCCTGGGACGGGGGAACACTGAAGCTTTCTTT.

This clone appeared a single time. The gene calls are TRBV5-1 and TRBJ1-2, with D possibly being TRBD1 (6 bases). Trimming took off 0 bases at V and 4 bases at J, with 13 bases between the two ends. There are 15 residues in the CDR3. The V gene's germline CDR1 is SGHRS and CDR2 YFSETQ. CDR3 loop: CASSLEQGSIYGYTF. The DNA of the CDR3 is TGCGCCAGCAGCTTGGAACAGGGATCGATCTATGGCTACACCTTC.

The J gene is TRBJ2-5, the V gene TRBV6-1, with 8 positions matching TRBD2. CDR3 length equals 17 residues. Trimming removed 4 bases from V and 5 bases from J; junction bases left unmatched: 15. Germline loops: CDR1 MNHNS, CDR2 SASEGT. The CDR3 loop is CASSATSGILRVETQYF. The CDR3 DNA is TGTGCCAGCAGTGCCACTAGCGGCATACTGAGGGTCGAGACCCAGTACTTC.

The sample holds one count of this clone. This CDR3 is also generated by other DNA sequences in the sample. This chain connects TRBV9 to TRBJ1-3; tentative D call: TRBD1 (5 bases). The V end lost 4 bases, the J end lost 4 bases, and 9 bases lay between the germline ends. Germline-derived CDR1 and CDR2 are SGDLS and YYNGEE. The CDR3 extends over 13 amino acids. CDR3 amino acids: CASSPGPGNTIYF. For the CDR3, the DNA is TGTGCCAGCAGCCCGGGACCAGGAAACACCATATATTTT.

The CDR3 region is CASRTEDRGYTF. DNA of the CDR3: TGTGCCAGCAGGACAGAGGATAGAGGCTACACCTTC. V gene TRBV7-2 combines with J gene TRBJ1-2, with D possibly matching TRBD1 (5 bases). Germline loops: CDR1 SGHTA, CDR2 FQGNSA. The CDR3 loop spans 12 amino acids. V was shortened by 6 bases and J by 8 bases, with 13 bases between the two germline ends.

This clone occurred a few times. J is TRBJ1-4 and V is TRBV28; TRBD1 matches 9 bases. This CDR3 is 16 amino acids long. Trimming removed 5 bases from V and 5 bases from J; junction bases left unmatched: 9. Germline-derived CDR1 and CDR2 are MDHEN and SYDVKM. This CDR3 reads CASSLTGQGNNEKLFF. As DNA, the CDR3 is TGTGCCAGCAGTCTAACGGGACAGGGAAACAATGAAAAACTGTTTTTT.

This clone has more than one count but fewer than ten. The J gene is TRBJ2-7, the V gene TRBV27, with D possibly matching TRBD1 (6 bases). Per germline, CDR1 MNHEY and CDR2 SMNVEV (reference sequence). CDR3 length: 14 residues. V shed 5 bases and J shed 7 bases, with 18 bases lying between them. CDR3 region: CASSLNRQAVEQYF. The CDR3 DNA is TGTGCCAGCAGTCTAAATCGACAGGCCGTGGAGCAGTACTTC.

The chain is built from TRBV10-3 and TRBJ2-7; 9 nucleotides agree with TRBD2. The CDR3 loop spans 14 amino acids. Germline CDR1 and CDR2: ENHRY and SYGVKD. V lost 8 bases and J lost 3; bases outside the gene matches: 8. CDR3 amino acids: CAIQAGTSNYEQYF. CDR3 in DNA: TGTGCCATCCAGGCCGGGACTAGCAACTACGAGCAGTACTTC.

This clone showed up just once. This sample includes further DNA sequences coding for the same CDR3. This chain uses TRBV29-1 with TRBJ1-1; unclear D gene. The CDR3 extends over 14 amino acids. Trimming left V 1 base short and J 0 bases short, with 9 bases between. Germline CDR1 reads SQVTM; CDR2 reads ANQGSEA. The CDR3 here is CSVEVRGMNTEAFF. CDR3 DNA: TGCAGCGTTGAAGTGCGGGGAATGAACACTGAAGCTTTCTTT.

The J gene is TRBJ2-1, the V gene TRBV30; D possibly matches TRBD1 or TRBD2 (5 bases each). Deletions cut 2 bases from V and 7 bases from J, with 12 bases between. This CDR3 is 13 amino acids long. In germline, CDR1 is GTSNPN, CDR2 SVGIG (reference sequence). Written as DNA, the CDR3 is TGTGCCTGGAGTCGGGACCGTGATAATGAGCAGTTCTTC. This gives the protein CAWSRDRDNEQFF.

The chain joins TRBV5-4 to TRBJ1-3, with 7 bases lining up with TRBD1. Trimming took 4 bases from V and 2 from J; bases not matched to a gene: 9. The CDR3 loop spans 16 amino acids. In germline, CDR1 is SGHNT, CDR2 YYREEE (reference sequence). CDR3 sequence: CASSNPTGAAGNTIYF. In DNA form, the CDR3 reads TGTGCCAGCAGCAACCCTACAGGGGCGGCTGGAAACACCATATATTTT.

CDR3 bases: TGTGCCAGCAGTCCAAACGGACAGCCTGGAAACACCATATATTTT. It translates to CASSPNGQPGNTIYF. The rearrangement links TRBV28 to TRBJ1-3; tentative D call: TRBD1 (6 bases). Trimming stripped 5 bases from V and 2 bases from J, with 13 bases between. This CDR3 comprises 15 residues. Germline V gene lookup returns CDR1 MDHEN and CDR2 SYDVKM.

The chain is built from TRBV7-6 and TRBJ2-7, with 13 bases matching TRBD2. There are 15 residues in the CDR3. V was pared by 5 bases and J by 7 bases, with 8 bases of the junction left unmatched. Germline loops: CDR1 SGHVS, CDR2 FNYEAQ. CDR3 DNA sequence: TGTGCCAGCAGCCCCGGACTAGCGGGAGAGCGAGAGCAGTACTTC. It translates to CASSPGLAGEREQYF.

This clone was observed a few times. The rearrangement uses TRBV19 and TRBJ1-6; D gene ambiguous. Germline V gene data show CDR1 as LNHDA and CDR2 as SQIVND (reference sequence). The V end lost 4 bases, the J end lost 6 bases, and 13 bases lay between the germline ends. The CDR3 contains 15 residues. CDR3 in DNA: TGTGCCAGTAGTACGACTTGGGGTCGTAATTCACCCCTCCACTTT. It specifies CASSTTWGRNSPLHF. Full variable domain (outside the CDR3, taken from reference TRBV19 and TRBJ1-6): DGGITQSPKYLFRKEGQNVTLSCEQNLNHDAMYWYRQDPGQGLRLIYYSQIVNDFQKGDIAEGYSVSREKKESFPLTVTSAQKNPTAFYLCASSTTWGRNSPLHFGNGTRLTVT.

This chain uses TRBV20-1 with TRBJ2-7; 11 bases are shared with TRBD2. V lost 5 bases and J lost 10; bases outside the gene matches: 4. Germline lookup yields CDR1 DFQATT and CDR2 SNEGSKA (reference sequence). The CDR3 is 11 amino acids. The chain's CDR3 is CSAGLAGTQYF. In nucleotides, the CDR3 is TGCAGTGCTGGACTAGCGGGCACTCAGTACTTC.

This chain links TRBV7-9 with TRBJ2-4; no definite D call. V shed 5 bases and J shed 1 base, with 12 bases lying between them. The CDR3 is made up of 15 amino acids. Per the germline V gene, CDR1 is SEHNR and CDR2 is FQNEAQ (reference sequence). The CDR3 coding sequence is TGTGCCAGCAGCCTGGCTTCGCTTGCCAAAAACATTCAGTACTTC. Translating it yields CASSLASLAKNIQYF. Full variable domain (missing parts from reference TRBV7-9 and TRBJ2-4): DTGVSQNPRHKITKRGQNVTFRCDPISEHNRLYWYRQTLGQGPEFLTYFQNEAQLEKSRLLSDRFSAERPKGSFSTLEIQRTEQGDSAMYLCASSLASLAKNIQYFGAGTRLSVL.

The chain links TRBV18 to TRBJ1-5; 7 bases are shared with TRBD1. The CDR3 contains 13 residues. Losses at the gene ends were 4 bases for V and 5 bases for J; bases not matched to a gene: 2. The V gene's germline CDR1 is KGHSH and CDR2 LQKENI. CDR3 sequence: CASSRQGDQPQHF. CDR3 DNA sequence: TGTGCCAGCTCACGCCAGGGGGATCAGCCCCAGCATTTT.